The T cell receptor (beta chain) under discussion was sequenced for a study of blood T cell repertoires in COVID-19. Whole-study context: The origin of the acute and convalescent COVID-19 samples was the United States, Italy and Spain.

Categorization into cohorts depended on clinical history that participants reported. As handled by the study authors: For nucleated cells, counts were estimated from reference gene primer amplification. Sequencing used immunoSEQ multiplex PCR; TCRdb keeps in-frame clones, though not all of them. From that table come the V and J calls and clone size; the DNA was used to work out D and trimming. The table includes some 260,000 clones, around 80% detected once. Per the germline V gene, CDR1 is GTSNPN and CDR2 is SVGIG (reference sequence). The trim removed 8 bases at V and 7 bases at J, leaving 10 bases unmatched. The CDR3 spans 12 residues.

The genes are TRBV30 and TRBJ1-1, with TRBD1 matching over 7 bases. The material sequenced was PBMCs or T cells enriched from blood (not recorded which). This clonotype was sampled from a man aged 25-40 years with acute COVID-19. This CDR3 reads CAARGDSGEAFF. The CDR3 DNA reads as TGTGCCGCCAGGGGGGATTCAGGTGAAGCTTTCTTT. The whole variable domain, remainder taken from reference TRBV30 and TRBJ1-1, is SQTIHQWPATLVQPVGSPLSLECTVEGTSNPNLYWYRQAAGRGLQLLFYSVGIGQISSEVPQNLSASRPQDRQFILSSKKLLLSDSGFYLCAARGDSGEAFFGQGTRLTVV.